This T cell receptor beta chain stems from a study of response to subunit inactivated influenza vaccine (dated by TCRdb to between 2018 and 2020). At the level of the whole study: The study used deep quantitative T cell receptor repertoire profiling to track responses to a trivalent subunit inactivated influenza vaccine. General findings and caveats noted by the study authors: The authors proposed that each seasonal influenza vaccination may bring in only a limited number of new T cells.

The V end loses 1 base and the J end loses 4 bases, and a stretch of 9 bases separates them. Via the germline V gene (reference sequence), CDR1 is DFQATT and CDR2 SNEGSKA. The CDR3 covers 13 residues, taking in both the cysteine and the phenylalanine. This entry keeps only the CDR3 DNA: 39 bases, framed from base 1. There are a few counts of this clonotype. Its antigen remains unidentified. Base-call qualities are not available, and no considerably larger clone is one nucleotide away. Library generation was performed with RT-PCR. For sequencing, an Illumina HiSeq 2500 was employed. TCRdb applied fastp at Q25 and MiXCR to the public reads, then kept only in-frame beta chains. Duplicate CDR3 protein sequences are folded into a single record with the most common DNA and genes. This sample comprises a few hundred thousand distinct CDR3 sequences, roughly 15% of them detected only once. In total, the top ten clones hold around 10% of the sample.

This receptor was identified in a man over 45 who received an inactivated influenza vaccine. Donor details come from another sample of the same person, matched by shared clones. The rearrangement joined TRBV20-1 to TRBJ2-3, and perhaps TRBD2 as D gene, on 5 matching bases. Sequenced here: PBMCs from blood, sampled about 11 days after vaccination. The DNA sequence follows: TGCAGTGCTAGAGGGACTCGGCCAGATACGCAGTATTTT. Translated, this is CSARGTRPDTQYF.